The 9 T cell receptor beta chains below all came from one sample that was sequenced in a study of cytomegalovirus exposure and HLA in healthy donors. TCRdb's copy holds only in-frame clones and misses some; the assay was immunoSEQ multiplex PCR. The profile covers about 330,000 clones, with roughly nine tenths appearing a single time and 1% to 1.5% taken by the ten largest. The sample taken for sequencing was PBMCs. These TCRs come from a woman between 25 and 40 years old in good health and CMV-seropositive.

The V gene is TRBV4-2, the J gene TRBJ1-2, with a weak D call TRBD1 (5 bases). The V gene's germline CDR1 is LGHNA and CDR2 YNFKEQ. CDR3 length equals 14 residues. Trimming took 0 bases from V and 8 from J, leaving 13 bases between them. CDR3 bases: TGTGCCAGCAGCCAAGATAGTCAGGGACTCGGCTACACCTTC. Translating gives CASSQDSQGLGYTF.

The CDR3 region has the DNA TGTGCCACCAGCAGAGTTTCCCAGCGGGGGTACAATGAGCAGTTCTTC. It translates to CATSRVSQRGYNEQFF. The genes are TRBV15 and TRBJ2-1; 8 positions match TRBD2. CDR3 length: 16 residues. The V gene end was trimmed by 1 base and the J gene end by 4 bases; junction bases not matched to a gene: 6. Germline CDR1 reads LNHNV; CDR2 reads YYDKDF (reference sequence).

This CDR3 reads CASQGTGDQPQHF. CDR3 DNA: TGTGCCAGCCAGGGGACAGGGGATCAGCCCCAGCATTTT. The chain combines TRBV27 with TRBJ1-5; the match to TRBD1 covers 10 bases. V dropped 8 bases and J dropped 5; count of bases not matched to a gene: 3. The length of the CDR3 is 13 residues. Germline V gives CDR1 MNHEY, CDR2 SMNVEV (reference sequence).

DNA of the CDR3: TGCGCCAGCAGCTTGGGGGGTAGCGGGAGTCCTTACGAGCAGTACTTC. Translation gives CASSLGGSGSPYEQYF. The V call is TRBV5-1, the J call TRBJ2-7; 9 nucleotides match TRBD2. The CDR3 consists of 16 residues. V lost 0 bases and J lost 4; bases outside the gene matches: 8. CDR1 is SGHRS, CDR2 YFSETQ, per germline.

The chain couples TRBV9 to TRBJ1-4; D is possibly TRBD1 (6 bases). This CDR3 has 15 amino acids. Germline CDR1 and CDR2: SGDLS and YYNGEE. V lost 1 base, J lost 3 bases, and 10 bases lay in between. The CDR3 reads CASSVSHRANEKLFF. CDR3 coding DNA: TGTGCCAGCAGCGTATCCCACAGGGCTAATGAAAAACTGTTTTTT.

The chain couples TRBV29-1 to TRBJ2-7; 7 nucleotides agree with TRBD1. J gave up 5 bases and V 8 bases, and 15 bases lay outside the gene matches. Germline V gene data show CDR1 as SQVTM and CDR2 as ANQGSEA. The CDR3 is 14 residues long. CDR3 in amino acids: CSINLPGGKNEQYF. Here the CDR3 DNA reads TGCAGCATCAACCTACCAGGGGGTAAAAACGAGCAGTACTTC.

The chain couples TRBV27 to TRBJ1-2; 7 positions match TRBD1. The CDR3 has 15 residues. The germline CDR1 and CDR2 sequences are MNHEY and SMNVEV (reference sequence). With V trimmed by 6 bases and J by 8 bases, 15 bases remained unmatched. The CDR3: CASRTFRGQSGGYTF. The CDR3 DNA reads TGTGCCAGCAGGACCTTCAGGGGACAGTCGGGCGGCTACACCTTC.

This clone was detected once. The genes are TRBV29-1 and TRBJ1-2; D unresolved. Germline V lookup: CDR1 SQVTM, CDR2 ANQGSEA. This CDR3 is built from 15 residues. The ends were cut back, 4 bases at V and 0 bases at J, with 15 bases in the middle. CDR3 in DNA: TGCAGCGTTGTCGGTGCGGAGCGAACTAACTATGGCTACACCTTC. This codes for CSVVGAERTNYGYTF.

CDR3 loop: CASSLYRTSTDTQYF. CDR3 nucleotide sequence: TGTGCCAGCAGTTTATATAGAACTAGCACAGATACGCAGTATTTT. This rearrangement joins TRBV28 to TRBJ2-3; D gene unclear. From germline, CDR1 is MDHEN and CDR2 SYDVKM. V was shortened by 1 base and J by 0 bases, with 8 bases between the two germline ends. This CDR3 contains 15 residues.